A selection of T cell receptor beta chains follows, all from one sample in a study of CD8 T cells in acute hepatitis C reinfection. The protocol was immunoSEQ multiplex PCR, while the TCRdb copy is restricted to in-frame clones and leaves out a portion. The table includes tens of thousands of clones, approximately 85% detected once. The sample comprised naive CD8+ T cells from PBMCs. These receptors were obtained from a woman younger than 35 who spontaneously cleared hepatitis C infection. The CDR3 runs from the conserved cysteine through the conserved F or W. The order of the fields is CDR3 protein, CDR3 DNA, D gene, V gene, clone size, J gene. A D gene is named only where the DNA matches it firmly. Some rows mark clone size as missing; the rest say once, few, many or name a class of expanded clone.

cdr3_aa: CASGDFYEQYF; cdr3_nt: TGTGCCAGCGGGGACTTCTACGAGCAGTACTTC; d_call: .; v_call: TRBV6-5; clone_size: .; j_call: TRBJ2-7
cdr3_aa: CASSRQTQETQYF; cdr3_nt: TGTGCCAGCTCTCGGCAGACCCAAGAGACCCAGTACTTC; d_call: .; v_call: TRBV7-3; clone_size: .; j_call: TRBJ2-5
cdr3_aa: CASAPRGSAYEQYF; cdr3_nt: TGTGCCAGCGCCCCCAGGGGGTCCGCCTACGAGCAGTACTTC; d_call: TRBD1; v_call: TRBV27; clone_size: .; j_call: TRBJ2-7
cdr3_aa: CASRILAGGIYEQYF; cdr3_nt: TGTGCCAGCAGGATTCTAGCGGGAGGGATCTACGAGCAGTACTTC; d_call: TRBD2; v_call: TRBV6-1; clone_size: .; j_call: TRBJ2-7
cdr3_aa: CASSINSMNTEAFF; cdr3_nt: TGTGCCAGTAGTATTAACAGCATGAACACTGAAGCTTTCTTT; d_call: .; v_call: TRBV19; clone_size: few; j_call: TRBJ1-1
cdr3_aa: CASSPDDSYEQYF; cdr3_nt: TGTGCCAGCAGTCCTGACGATTCCTACGAGCAGTACTTC; d_call: .; v_call: TRBV2; clone_size: .; j_call: TRBJ2-7
cdr3_aa: CASSGDRGGNEQFF; cdr3_nt: TGTGCCAGCAGTGGTGACAGGGGGGGAAATGAGCAGTTCTTC; d_call: TRBD1; v_call: TRBV27; clone_size: .; j_call: TRBJ2-1
cdr3_aa: CASSHSRQAPMNTEAFF; cdr3_nt: TGCGCCAGCAGCCATTCCCGACAGGCGCCTATGAACACTGAAGCTTTCTTT; d_call: .; v_call: TRBV4-1; clone_size: .; j_call: TRBJ1-1
cdr3_aa: CASSYLPTGEKLFF; cdr3_nt: TGTGCCAGCAGTTACCTCCCGACAGGTGAAAAACTGTTTTTT; d_call: .; v_call: TRBV6-5; clone_size: few; j_call: TRBJ1-4
cdr3_aa: CASSEGDMLYGYTF; cdr3_nt: TGTGCCAGCAGCGAAGGTGACATGTTATATGGCTACACCTTC; d_call: .; v_call: TRBV9; clone_size: .; j_call: TRBJ1-2
cdr3_aa: CASSLAGDYEQYF; cdr3_nt: TGTGCCAGCAGCTTAGCAGGGGACTACGAGCAGTACTTC; d_call: .; v_call: TRBV7-3; clone_size: .; j_call: TRBJ2-7
cdr3_aa: CASSSGIRDEQYF; cdr3_nt: TGTGCCAGCAGCTCCGGCATCCGTGACGAGCAGTACTTC; d_call: .; v_call: TRBV7-9; clone_size: .; j_call: TRBJ2-7
cdr3_aa: CASSLGTGPYIQYF; cdr3_nt: TGTGCCAGCAGTCTAGGGACAGGGCCGTACATTCAGTACTTC; d_call: TRBD1; v_call: TRBV25-1; clone_size: .; j_call: TRBJ2-4
cdr3_aa: CASSLFGSVLVSEAFF; cdr3_nt: TGTGCCAGCAGTTTATTCGGGTCGGTATTGGTTTCTGAAGCTTTCTTT; d_call: .; v_call: TRBV27; clone_size: .; j_call: TRBJ1-1
cdr3_aa: CASSSPRSGGAGGLSYNEQFF; cdr3_nt: TGTGCCAGCAGCTCTCCTCGGTCTGGGGGAGCGGGAGGTCTCTCCTACAATGAGCAGTTCTTC; d_call: TRBD2; v_call: TRBV7-8; clone_size: .; j_call: TRBJ2-1
cdr3_aa: CASVEGMGNNEQFF; cdr3_nt: TGCGCCAGTGTCGAGGGGATGGGGAACAATGAGCAGTTCTTC; d_call: .; v_call: TRBV5-1; clone_size: .; j_call: TRBJ2-1
cdr3_aa: CASSPRLSYEQYF; cdr3_nt: TGTGCCAGCAGTCCCCGGCTCTCCTACGAGCAGTACTTC; d_call: .; v_call: TRBV28; clone_size: .; j_call: TRBJ2-7
cdr3_aa: CASSQGTGELFF; cdr3_nt: TGTGCCAGCAGCCAGGGAACCGGGGAGCTGTTTTTT; d_call: .; v_call: TRBV6-5; clone_size: few; j_call: TRBJ2-2
cdr3_aa: CATNLGEQFF; cdr3_nt: TGCGCCACCAACCTAGGTGAGCAGTTCTTC; d_call: .; v_call: TRBV10-2; clone_size: .; j_call: TRBJ2-1
cdr3_aa: CASSRPRSGRVGYTGELFF; cdr3_nt: TGTGCCAGCAGCCGACCTCGTAGCGGGAGAGTTGGGTACACCGGGGAGCTGTTTTTT; d_call: TRBD2; v_call: TRBV9; clone_size: .; j_call: TRBJ2-2
cdr3_aa: CASSLDLRLAHPQETQYF; cdr3_nt: TGCGCCAGCAGCTTGGACCTTAGACTAGCGCATCCTCAAGAGACCCAGTACTTC; d_call: TRBD2; v_call: TRBV5-1; clone_size: .; j_call: TRBJ2-5
cdr3_aa: CASSERGGNEQFF; cdr3_nt: TGTGCCAGCAGTGAGAGGGGCGGCAATGAGCAGTTCTTC; d_call: .; v_call: TRBV27; clone_size: few; j_call: TRBJ2-1